One and the same sample provided the 26 T cell receptor beta chains below, sequenced in a study of blood T cells in healthy people across ages (dated by TCRdb to the mid-2010s). Libraries were prepared through 5' RACE. Sequencing used an Illumina HiSeq 2500. A second 7 to 11 cycle PCR used a sample-barcoded 5' primer and a J-beta primer mix. TCRdb ran its own pipeline on the public reads, namely fastp trimming at Q25 and MiXCR clone calling, and kept in-frame beta chains. CDR3 protein duplicates are merged, each entry listing the most common genes and DNA. Here the sample has roughly 1,300,000 distinct CDR3 sequences; roughly 60% occur a single time. Clones ranked in the top ten supply 6.5% to 8.5% of the sample. The material sequenced was blood. All receptors derive from a man aged 18 to 29 in good health.

The rearrangement uses TRBV7-6 and TRBJ1-2, with a tentative D call TRBD1 (5 bases). This CDR3 contains 16 residues. The V gene lost 5 bases and the J gene lost 0 bases, with 16 bases spanning the gap. Germline loops: CDR1 SGHVS, CDR2 FNYEAQ. The CDR3 sequence is CASSALVGGPNYGYTF. The CDR3 DNA reads TGTGCCAGCAGCGCCCTTGTCGGGGGACCTAACTATGGCTACACCTTC.

This clonotype was detected only a few times. The chain recombines TRBV5-1 with TRBJ2-1, with D perhaps matching TRBD1 (6 bases). The V and J ends lost 3 bases and 5 bases respectively, with 15 bases between them. This CDR3 is 15 amino acids long. The germline V gene has CDR1 SGHRS and CDR2 YFSETQ. CDR3 bases: TGCGCCAGCAGCTACACACCGGACAGAGACAATGAGCAGTTCTTC. The encoded protein is CASSYTPDRDNEQFF.

In this sample, this clonotype turned up once. The rearrangement uses TRBV19 and TRBJ2-3; 8 positions match TRBD2. Germline-derived CDR1 and CDR2 are LNHDA and SQIVND (reference sequence). V dropped 7 bases and J dropped 3; count of bases not matched to a gene: 12. This CDR3 is 16 amino acids long. CDR3 sequence (DNA): TGTGCCAGTAAACCTTCGCAACCGGGGGGGACAGATACGCAGTATTTT. Protein: CASKPSQPGGTDTQYF. The variable domain in full, with the rest retrieved from reference TRBV19 and TRBJ2-3, is DGGITQSPKYLFRKEGQNVTLSCEQNLNHDAMYWYRQDPGQGLRLIYYSQIVNDFQKGDIAEGYSVSREKKESFPLTVTSAQKNPTAFYLCASKPSQPGGTDTQYFGPGTRLTVL.

The rearrangement links TRBV20-1 to TRBJ2-3; 8 bases are a match to TRBD2. CDR1 is DFQATT and CDR2 is SNEGSKA in the germline V gene (reference sequence). The CDR3 totals 15 residues. The ends lost 1 base at V and 2 bases at J; junction bases unmatched: 5. The CDR3 bases are TGCAGTGCTAGAGCGGGGGGGCCGGTCACAGATACGCAGTATTTT. Protein: CSARAGGPVTDTQYF.

This clonotype was observed a handful of times. V is TRBV29-1 and J is TRBJ2-7; the match to TRBD1 covers 8 bases. V gave up 7 bases and J gave up 0 bases; unmatched junction bases: 11. Germline CDR1 reads SQVTM; CDR2 reads ANQGSEA. The length of the CDR3 is 15 residues. Here the CDR3 reads CSASGTGRSSYEQYF. The DNA for the CDR3 is TGCAGCGCATCCGGGACAGGCAGGAGCTCCTACGAGCAGTACTTC.

The genes are TRBV2 and TRBJ2-2, with 7 bases matching TRBD1. The CDR3 contains 15 residues. Germline assignment: CDR1 SNHLY and CDR2 FYNNEI. J lost 6 bases, V lost 5 bases, and 9 bases had no gene match. The CDR3 reads CASSRRWQGAGELFF. CDR3 nucleotide sequence: TGTGCCAGCAGTCGCCGCTGGCAGGGGGCCGGGGAGCTGTTTTTT.

This clonotype appeared a few times. The gene calls are TRBV6-1 and TRBJ1-1, with D tentatively TRBD1 (5 bases). Trimming left V 8 bases short and J 11 bases short, with 18 bases between. The CDR3 spans 12 residues. The germline gives CDR1 MNHNS, CDR2 SASEGT. The CDR3 sequence is CASLSGRRRAFF. The CDR3 bases are TGTGCCAGCTTATCAGGGAGACGCCGGGCTTTCTTT.

This clonotype showed up just a few times. The rearrangement joins TRBV6-1 to TRBJ2-1; weak D call: TRBD1 (6 bases). Deletions cut 6 bases from V and 0 bases from J, with 12 bases between. Germline values: CDR1 MNHNS, CDR2 SASEGT. This CDR3 region has 15 residues. The CDR3 sequence: CASRRDRSSYNEQFF. The CDR3 nucleotides are TGTGCCAGCAGGAGAGACAGGAGCTCCTACAATGAGCAGTTCTTC.

The CDR3 spells CASSQEQGGSPLHF. CDR3 nucleotides: TGTGCCAGCAGCCAAGAACAGGGTGGTTCACCCCTCCACTTT. The chain recombines TRBV14 with TRBJ1-6; TRBD1 might be the D (6 bases). Per the germline V gene, CDR1 is SGHDN and CDR2 is FVKESK. The CDR3 totals 14 residues. With 0 bases removed from V and 9 bases from J, the gap between germline ends came to 9 bases.

Comment on this clonotype: Compared with germline, one end of the junction differs, possibly owing to a read error. V is TRBV15 and J is TRBJ1-1; D not resolved. The CDR3 is 11 amino acids. Germline V gives CDR1 LNHNV, CDR2 YYDKDF (reference sequence). CDR3 amino acids: CATSLNSEAFF. The CDR3 bases are TGTGCCACCAGCCTTAACAGTGAAGCTTTCTTT.

For this clonotype: This is likely a read error, given that the CDR3 carries no conserved phenylalanine or tryptophan at its end. The V and J genes are TRBV12-3 or TRBV12-4 and TRBJ2-3, with unresolved D. This CDR3 has 11 amino acids. This CDR3 reads CASSLTDAQYS. CDR3 coding DNA: TGTGCCAGCAGTTTAACAGATGCGCAGTATTCT.

The V gene is TRBV20-1, the J gene TRBJ1-5; D uncertain. The V and J ends lost 3 bases and 9 bases respectively, with 21 bases between them. Germline V gene data show CDR1 as DFQATT and CDR2 as SNEGSKA (reference sequence). CDR3 size: 15 residues. The CDR3 DNA follows: TGCAGTGCTAGGGGCTGGTCCCGGAGCGAAGGGCCCCAGCATTTT. This encodes CSARGWSRSEGPQHF.

The chain employs TRBV2 and TRBJ2-5; TRBD1 matches at 9 bases. The J call is doubtful: the DNA matches TRBJ2-7 better. CDR1 SNHLY and CDR2 FYNNEI come from the germline V gene. This CDR3 is built from 13 residues. The CDR3 protein is CASVDRGSLEQYF. CDR3 in DNA: TGTGCCAGCGTTGACAGGGGGTCTCTCGAGCAGTACTTC.

This clonotype was detected a few times. The chain carries TRBV4-1 and TRBJ2-7; a weak D match, TRBD1 (6 bases). Germline assignment: CDR1 MGHRA and CDR2 YSYEKL. Trimming shortened V by 3 bases and J by 4 bases, and 25 bases separated the two germline ends. This CDR3 has 18 residues. The CDR3 loop reads CASSQGSTGMRFPYEQYF. The CDR3 DNA follows: TGCGCCAGCAGCCAGGGGAGTACAGGGATGAGATTCCCTTACGAGCAGTACTTC.

This clonotype was seen more than once but under ten times. The J gene is TRBJ2-7, the V gene TRBV20-1; 11 nucleotides align to TRBD2. This CDR3 region has 17 residues. V was clipped by 5 bases and J by 0 bases; unmatched bases: 12. Germline values: CDR1 DFQATT, CDR2 SNEGSKA (reference sequence). The CDR3 DNA is TGCAGTGCTGGAACGATCGGACTAGCGGGTAACTCCTACGAGCAGTACTTC. Residues: CSAGTIGLAGNSYEQYF.

This clonotype was seen only a few times. The J gene is TRBJ2-7, the V gene TRBV4-1; the D gene is possibly TRBD1 (6 bases). V lost 7 bases, J lost 4 bases, and 20 bases lay in between. The germline gives CDR1 MGHRA, CDR2 YSYEKL. CDR3 size: 15 residues. CDR3 loop: CASTQATGHPYEQYF. As DNA, the CDR3 is TGCGCCAGCACCCAGGCAACGGGACATCCTTACGAGCAGTACTTC.

This clonotype was observed many times. The chain uses TRBV9 and TRBJ2-4; 9 nucleotides match TRBD1. Per germline, CDR1 SGDLS and CDR2 YYNGEE. Germline trimming cut 3 bases from V and 1 base from J; bases unmatched to any gene: 8. This CDR3 is 17 amino acids long. The CDR3 here is CASSATGQGKAKNIQYF. DNA for the CDR3: TGTGCCAGCAGCGCCACGGGACAGGGAAAGGCCAAAAACATTCAGTACTTC.

The chain uses TRBV20-1 and TRBJ1-2; TRBD1 matches at 8 bases. Germline V gives CDR1 DFQATT, CDR2 SNEGSKA (reference sequence). Losses at the gene ends were 6 bases for V and 4 bases for J; bases not matched to a gene: 7. The CDR3 contains 13 residues. The CDR3 reads CSADLGQAYGYTF. CDR3 sequence (DNA): TGCAGTGCCGATCTGGGACAGGCCTATGGCTACACCTTC.

The chain combines TRBV21-1 with TRBJ2-1; the table's D call TRBD1 went unverified against the DNA. TRBV21-1 is a listed pseudogene. CDR3 length: 16 residues. The CDR3 region is CASSPPPGFCGNEQFF. The CDR3 DNA is TGTGCCAGCAGCCCCCCCCCGGGGTTCTGTGGCAATGAGCAGTTCTTC.

DNA of the CDR3: TGTGCCAGCAGCTTAGTGAAACGGGGCGCCTACGAGCAGTACTTC. Its translation is CASSLVKRGAYEQYF. The gene calls are TRBV7-8 and TRBJ2-7; D is perhaps TRBD1 or TRBD2 (5 bases each). Germline V gene sequence: CDR1 SGHVS, CDR2 FQNEAQ. V was trimmed by 1 base and J by 2 bases, leaving 12 bases between them. The CDR3 contains 15 residues.

The rearrangement uses TRBV20-1 and TRBJ1-1; D remains ambiguous. CDR1 is DFQATT and CDR2 is SNEGSKA in the germline V gene (reference sequence). V lost 5 bases and J 3 bases, leaving 16 bases between the germline ends. This CDR3 has 14 residues. The CDR3 nucleotides are TGCAGTGCTTTCCACGGGTTGTTGGACACTGAAGCTTTCTTT. As protein: CSAFHGLLDTEAFF.

This clonotype was counted only a few times. The chain has TRBV9 and TRBJ2-7; D might be TRBD1 or TRBD2, each matching 5 bases. CDR1 is SGDLS, CDR2 YYNGEE, per germline. V lost 0 bases and J lost 0, with 10 bases in between. The CDR3 loop spans 15 amino acids. The CDR3 DNA sequence: TGTGCCAGCAGCGTAGGGGGGATAAACTCCTACGAGCAGTACTTC. Translated: CASSVGGINSYEQYF.

The chain recombines TRBV2 with TRBJ2-7, with 8 positions matching TRBD1. This CDR3 region has 15 residues. V lost 6 bases and J lost 3; bases outside the gene matches: 10. CDR1 is SNHLY and CDR2 is FYNNEI in the germline V gene. The CDR3 protein is CASRPPGQEYYEQYF. The CDR3 DNA follows: TGTGCCAGCAGGCCCCCGGGACAGGAGTACTACGAGCAGTACTTC.

J is TRBJ2-3 and V is TRBV6-6; 7 bases map to TRBD1. The germline V gene has CDR1 MNHNY and CDR2 SVGAGI (reference sequence). The CDR3 runs 16 residues. V gave up 4 bases and J gave up 0 bases; unmatched junction bases: 7. The CDR3 nucleotides are TGTGCCAGCAGTTCTCGGGGACAGTCTAGCACAGATACGCAGTATTTT. Its protein is CASSSRGQSSTDTQYF.

The chain recombines TRBV27 with TRBJ1-6, with D perhaps matching TRBD1 (6 bases). The CDR3 is 15 amino acids. The germline gives CDR1 MNHEY, CDR2 SMNVEV (reference sequence). Trimming stripped 0 bases from V and 10 bases from J, with 13 bases between. Written as DNA, the CDR3 is TGTGCCAGCAGTTTATCCGCCGGGACATGGTCACCCCTCCACTTT. Its protein product is CASSLSAGTWSPLHF.

Of note for this clonotype: A much larger clone differs by one base, so this may be a read error. This rearrangement joins TRBV27 to TRBJ2-7, with D unresolved. In germline, CDR1 is MNHEY, CDR2 SMNVEV (reference sequence). Trimming removed 5 bases from V and 5 bases from J, with 22 bases in between. The CDR3 covers 16 residues. The CDR3 is CASSVFLVGLPHEQYF. DNA of the CDR3: TGTGCCAGCAGTGTCTTCCTAGTGGGCCTCCCCCACGAGCAGTACTTC.